A selection of T cell receptor beta chains follows, all from one sample in a study of blood T cell repertoires in COVID-19. Profiling relied on immunoSEQ multiplex PCR, and the TCRdb table lists in-frame clones only, not all of them. The table lists about 230,000 clones, 80% to 90% of them singletons. The source material was peripheral blood. Receptor source: a man aged 25-45 years with COVID-19, enrolled during active disease. Both conserved end residues are part of each CDR3. The D gene is left open where the match is weak. Clone size is stated in some rows and not others, as once, few, many or a class when expanded.

v_call	d_call	j_call	clone_size	cdr3_nt	cdr3_aa
TRBV5-8	TRBD1	TRBJ1-4	.	TGTGCCAGCAGCTCAGGACAGGGACATCGGACTAATGAAAAACTGTTTTTT	CASSSGQGHRTNEKLFF
TRBV7-2	TRBD1	TRBJ1-1	.	TGTGCCAGCAGCTTAGGGGGGACAGGGATGAACACTGAAGCTTTCTTT	CASSLGGTGMNTEAFF
TRBV19	TRBD1	TRBJ2-1	.	TGTGCCAGTAGTATTAGTTTGAACGGACAGGGGATTGTCAATGAGCAGTTCTTC	CASSISLNGQGIVNEQFF
TRBV5-1	.	TRBJ2-5	.	TGCGCCAGCAGCTTGGGAGGCGCCCCGGGGGAGACCCAGTACTTC	CASSLGGAPGETQYF
TRBV9	TRBD1	TRBJ1-2	.	TGTGCCAGCAGCGTAGAGGGGACAGGGGGCTTTGGCTACACCTTC	CASSVEGTGGFGYTF
TRBV5-4	TRBD1	TRBJ1-2	.	TGTGCCAGCAGCTCCGGACAGGGCGGTGGCTACACCTTC	CASSSGQGGGYTF
TRBV28	.	TRBJ2-3	.	TGTGCCAGCGGGGACATATCTAACTCAGATACGCAGTATTTT	CASGDISNSDTQYF
TRBV27	TRBD2	TRBJ2-1	.	TGTGCCAGCAGTTTATCGGCGGGACTAGCGGGCGCGTACAATGAGCAGTTCTTC	CASSLSAGLAGAYNEQFF
TRBV7-9	.	TRBJ2-7	.	TGTGCCAGCAGCCCCTCGGGACACTACGAGCAGTACTTC	CASSPSGHYEQYF
TRBV27	.	TRBJ2-7	few	TGTGCCAGCAGTTCCTCCCACGAGCAGTACTTC	CASSSSHEQYF
TRBV29-1	TRBD2	TRBJ2-1	once	TGCAGCGTTGAAGATCCCTGGACTAGCTCCTACAATGAGCAGTTCTTC	CSVEDPWTSSYNEQFF
TRBV4-3	TRBD2	TRBJ2-7	.	TGCGCCAGCAGCCAAGGACTAGCGGGGGGGTACGAGCAGTACTTC	CASSQGLAGGYEQYF
TRBV7-9	TRBD1	TRBJ1-3	.	TGTGCCAGCAGCCTGGGACAGGGCTTAGCTGGAAACACCATATATTTT	CASSLGQGLAGNTIYF
TRBV5-5	.	TRBJ2-7	once	TGTGCCAGCAGCTTGGTTAGAGGGAGCTCCTACGAGCAGTACTTC	CASSLVRGSSYEQYF
TRBV28	.	TRBJ2-7	.	TGTGCCAGCAGACAGGGTCAATACGAGCAGTACTTC	CASRQGQYEQYF
TRBV20-1	TRBD1	TRBJ1-6	.	TGCAGTGCTAGTTGGGCAGGGGGCCATAATTCACCCCTCCACTTT	CSASWAGGHNSPLHF
TRBV6-5	.	TRBJ2-5	.	TGTGCCAGCACTAGGACAGCGTACCAAGAGACCCAGTACTTC	CASTRTAYQETQYF
TRBV5-4	TRBD2	TRBJ2-3	.	TGTGCCAGCAGCTTGTATCGGGGGGGCGGGGCAGATACGCAGTATTTT	CASSLYRGGGADTQYF
TRBV14	.	TRBJ1-1	few	TGTGCCAGCAGCCAAGTCAACCTTGGACAGACTTTCTTT	CASSQVNLGQTFF
TRBV9	TRBD2	TRBJ2-7	once	TGTGCCAGCAGCGTAGAAGTAGCGGGAGGTGAGCAGTACTTC	CASSVEVAGGEQYF
TRBV18	TRBD1	TRBJ2-2	.	TGTGCCAGCTCATCGGGACAGGCGAACACCGGGGAGCTGTTTTTT	CASSSGQANTGELFF
TRBV27	.	TRBJ2-3	.	TGTGCCAGCAGTTTATCGGTGACAGTAACTGATACGCAGTATTTT	CASSLSVTVTDTQYF
TRBV3-1/TRBV3-2	TRBD1	TRBJ2-1	.	TGTGCCAGCAGCTTTCCTGGACAGGGGCGGAATGAGCAGTTCTTC	CASSFPGQGRNEQFF
TRBV30	.	TRBJ1-4	.	TGTGCCTGGAGTGTAGGCAGGACTTCAACTAATGAAAAACTGTTTTTT	CAWSVGRTSTNEKLFF
TRBV11-2	TRBD1	TRBJ2-3	.	TGTGCCAGCTCCCGGGACAGGGGAGGCACAGATACGCAGTATTTT	CASSRDRGGTDTQYF
TRBV10-3	.	TRBJ1-5	.	TGTGCCATCGGTCGGGGGCCCCAGCATTTT	CAIGRGPQHF
TRBV29-1	TRBD2	TRBJ2-1	.	TGCAGCGTTGTGAGACAGACACTAGCGGGAGTATTTGGGGAGCAGTTCTTC	CSVVRQTLAGVFGEQFF
TRBV12-5	TRBD1	TRBJ2-1	.	TGTGCTAGTGGTCCTCGTAGACCAGAACGGGACAGCTCCTACAATGAGCAGTTCTTC	CASGPRRPERDSSYNEQFF
TRBV4-1	.	TRBJ1-2	.	TGCGCCAGCAGCCAAGTTCAGGATCGGGGATATGGCTACACCTTC	CASSQVQDRGYGYTF
TRBV9	.	TRBJ2-1	.	TGTGCCAGCGGGCCGAATTACAATGAGCAGTTCTTC	CASGPNYNEQFF
TRBV9	TRBD1	TRBJ1-1	.	TGTGCCAGCAGCCCCCAGGGGAACCAACAGGGGATGAACACTGAAGCTTTCTTT	CASSPQGNQQGMNTEAFF
TRBV6-5	TRBD1	TRBJ1-1	.	TGTGCCAGCAGCCCATCCGGGACAGGTCGGAGTGAAGCTTTCTTT	CASSPSGTGRSEAFF
TRBV27	TRBD1	TRBJ1-1	.	TGTGCCAGCAGTTTGAGGACAGGGGAGAACACTGAAGCTTTCTTT	CASSLRTGENTEAFF
TRBV5-1	TRBD1	TRBJ2-1	.	TGCGCCAGCAGCTTATGGACAGGGCTCTACAATGAGCAGTTCTTC	CASSLWTGLYNEQFF
TRBV28	TRBD1	TRBJ1-5	.	TGTGCCAGCAGTCCGACGGGACAGTTTAGCAATCAGCCCCAGCATTTT	CASSPTGQFSNQPQHF
TRBV18	TRBD1	TRBJ2-5	few	TGTGCCAGCTCACCAACGTGGGACAGGGGGTCAGAGACCCAGTACTTC	CASSPTWDRGSETQYF
TRBV7-8	.	TRBJ1-2	.	TGTGCCAGCAGCTTGGAAGGCAGGGAAGGGAATGGCTACACCTTC	CASSLEGREGNGYTF
TRBV10-3	TRBD1	TRBJ1-1	.	TGTGCCATCAGAGGACAGGGGACCACTGAAGCTTTCTTT	CAIRGQGTTEAFF
TRBV6-5	.	TRBJ1-5	.	TGTGCCAGCAGCCTGACAGGAAATAGCAATCAGCCCCAGCATTTT	CASSLTGNSNQPQHF
TRBV20-1	TRBD2	TRBJ2-1	.	TGCAGTGCTAGTAGAGCGGGAGCGGACAATGAGCAGTTCTTC	CSASRAGADNEQFF
TRBV19	.	TRBJ1-1	.	TGTGCCAGTAGTATCCGGACACCAAACACTGAAGCTTTCTTT	CASSIRTPNTEAFF
TRBV14	.	TRBJ2-2	.	TGTGCCAGCGCGGGTTCATTCGGCGGCTCTTGGTCCGGGGAGCTGTTTTTT	CASAGSFGGSWSGELFF
TRBV6-5	TRBD1	TRBJ2-2	.	TGTGCCAGCAGTAACTACAGGGGGCAGGGCGGGGAGCTGTTTTTT	CASSNYRGQGGELFF
TRBV5-1	TRBD2	TRBJ2-7	.	TGCGCCAGCAGCTACGCAGGGACTAGCGCTTCCTACGAGCAGTACTTC	CASSYAGTSASYEQYF
TRBV15	TRBD1	TRBJ1-4	.	TGTGCCACCAGCAGAGATCTGAGCCGGGACAGGGTGGAACTGTTTTTT	CATSRDLSRDRVELFF
TRBV20-1	.	TRBJ1-4	.	TGCAGTGCTAGTAATCAGTTGGAAAAACTGTTTTTT	CSASNQLEKLFF
TRBV5-5	TRBD1	TRBJ1-2	few	TGTGCCAGCAGCTCGGTAGGACAGGGGTTCGGGGTCAGAGGCTACACCTTC	CASSSVGQGFGVRGYTF
TRBV19	TRBD1	TRBJ1-2	.	TGTGCCAGTAGTCCCGACAGGGGAACTAACTATGGCTACACCTTC	CASSPDRGTNYGYTF